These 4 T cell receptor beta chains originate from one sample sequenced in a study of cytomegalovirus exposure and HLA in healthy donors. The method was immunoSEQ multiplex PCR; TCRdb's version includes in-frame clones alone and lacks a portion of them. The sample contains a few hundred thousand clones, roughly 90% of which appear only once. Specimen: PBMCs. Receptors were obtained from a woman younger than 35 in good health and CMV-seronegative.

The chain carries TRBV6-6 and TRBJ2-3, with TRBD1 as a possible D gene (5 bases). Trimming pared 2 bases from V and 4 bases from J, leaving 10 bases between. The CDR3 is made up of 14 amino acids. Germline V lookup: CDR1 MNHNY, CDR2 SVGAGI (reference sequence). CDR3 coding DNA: TGTGCCAGCAGTTACGGCAGGGTGCCAGATACGCAGTATTTT. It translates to CASSYGRVPDTQYF.

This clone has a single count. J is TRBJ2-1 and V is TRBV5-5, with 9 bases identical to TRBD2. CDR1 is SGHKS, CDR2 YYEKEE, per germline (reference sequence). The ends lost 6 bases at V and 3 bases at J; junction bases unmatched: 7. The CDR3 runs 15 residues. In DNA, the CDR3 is TGTGCCAGCACCTTAGCGGGAGAGAACTACAATGAGCAGTTCTTC. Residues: CASTLAGENYNEQFF. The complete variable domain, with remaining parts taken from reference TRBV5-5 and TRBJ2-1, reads DAGVTQSPTHLIKTRGQQVTLRCSPISGHKSVSWYQQVLGQGPQFIFQYYEKEERGRGNFPDRFSARQFPNYSSELNVNALLLGDSALYLCASTLAGENYNEQFFGPGTRLTVL.

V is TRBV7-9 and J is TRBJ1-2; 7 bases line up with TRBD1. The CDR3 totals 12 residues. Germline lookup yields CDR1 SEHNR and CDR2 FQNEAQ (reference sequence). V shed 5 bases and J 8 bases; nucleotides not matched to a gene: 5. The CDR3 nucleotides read TGTGCCAGCAGCCTCGGGACAGCCGGCTACACCTTC. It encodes CASSLGTAGYTF.

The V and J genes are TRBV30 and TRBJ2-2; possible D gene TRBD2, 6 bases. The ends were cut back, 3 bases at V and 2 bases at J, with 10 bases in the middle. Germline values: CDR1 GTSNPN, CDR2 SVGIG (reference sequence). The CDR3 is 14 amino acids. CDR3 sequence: CAWRGGVNTGELFF. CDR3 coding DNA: TGTGCCTGGAGGGGAGGCGTTAACACCGGGGAGCTGTTTTTT.